This T cell receptor (beta chain) was captured by sequencing in a study of blood T cell repertoires in COVID-19. Across the study: Both acute and convalescent COVID-19 samples were obtained from the United States, Italy and Spain. Nucleic acid was either cDNA or gDNA, and it came from T cells, B-cell-depleted T cells, or PBMCs.

Per germline, CDR1 ENHRY and CDR2 SYGVKD. The CDR3 consists of 14 residues. The junction had 4 bases not matched to a gene; V was cut back by 2 bases and J by 5 bases. Clinical history as reported by participants underpinned cohort assignment. Per the authors' pipeline: Amplified reference gene primers provided the basis for estimating nucleated cell counts. Data came from immunoSEQ multiplex PCR; TCRdb stores just in-frame clones and leaves some out. That table gives V, J and clone size, and the DNA gave D and trimming. The sample comprises 400,000 to 450,000 clones, approximately 90% of which are singletons, and around 1.1% rests with the top ten.

The chain couples TRBV10-3 to TRBJ2-5, with TRBD2 matching over 8 bases. The source material was PBMCs or T cells enriched from blood (not recorded which). This sequence originates from a man aged 25 to 40 who had recovered from COVID-19. CDR3 protein: CAISERGGGETQYF. The CDR3 region has the DNA TGTGCCATCAGTGAGCGGGGGGGAGGGGAGACCCAGTACTTC.